This T cell receptor (beta chain) was identified in a study of cytomegalovirus exposure and HLA in healthy donors. V shed 8 bases and J shed 2 bases, with 15 bases lying between them. The CDR3 has 14 amino acids. Germline V gene data show CDR1 as SNHLY and CDR2 as FYNNEI. The PCR contained 60 Vbeta and 13 Jbeta primers. Method: immunoSEQ multiplex PCR; TCRdb's copy keeps in-frame clones and lacks some. The sample lists 150,000 or so clones; roughly 80% were seen once. The sequence derives from a man aged 18 to 35 in good health and CMV-seropositive. The rearrangement links TRBV2 to TRBJ1-2; D is perhaps TRBD1 (6 bases). The sequencing input was PBMCs. In DNA, the CDR3 is TGTGCCAGCCTTTGGGGGGGGCAGAACTATGGCTACACCTTC. Amino acid sequence: CASLWGGQNYGYTF. The whole variable domain, filled in from reference TRBV2 and TRBJ1-2, reads EPEVTQTPSHQVTQMGQEVILRCVPISNHLYFYWYRQILGQKVEFLVSFYNNEISEKSEIFDDQFSVERPDGSNFTLKIRSTKLEDSAMYFCASLWGGQNYGYTFGSGTRLTVV.